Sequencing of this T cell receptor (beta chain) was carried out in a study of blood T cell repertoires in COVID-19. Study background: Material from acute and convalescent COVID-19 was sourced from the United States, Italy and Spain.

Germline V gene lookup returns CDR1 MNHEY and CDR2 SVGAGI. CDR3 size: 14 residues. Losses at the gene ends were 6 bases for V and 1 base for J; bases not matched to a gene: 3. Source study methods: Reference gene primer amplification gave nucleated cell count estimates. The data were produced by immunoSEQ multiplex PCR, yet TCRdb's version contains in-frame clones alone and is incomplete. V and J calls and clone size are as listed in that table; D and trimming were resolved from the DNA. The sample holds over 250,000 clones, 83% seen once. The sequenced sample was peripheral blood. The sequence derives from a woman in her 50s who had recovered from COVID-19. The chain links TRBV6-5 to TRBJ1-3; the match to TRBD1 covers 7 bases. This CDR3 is CASRTTGSGNTIYF. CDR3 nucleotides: TGTGCCAGCAGGACGACAGGGTCTGGAAACACCATATATTTT.